This T cell receptor (beta chain) was found in a study of blood T cells in healthy people across ages. In regard to this clonotype: Its antigen remains unknown.

Germline V CDR1 and CDR2: SGHKS, YYEKEE (reference sequence). The CDR3 has 14 residues. Trimming left V 4 bases short and J 2 bases short, with 12 bases between. Study-wide results and caveats: A roughly linear fall in TCR beta diversity per million T cells was seen with increasing age. Naive T cell percentage showed a strong correlation with TCR beta diversity.

The second PCR ran 7 to 11 cycles with a sample-barcoded 5' primer and J-beta primers. TCRdb independently ran MiXCR on the 5' RACE reads; one entry per CDR3 protein. The sample contains over a million distinct CDR3 sequences, about 45% of which appear only once. Sequencing was performed on blood. The sequence was obtained from a woman in her late teens or twenties in good health. The chain recombines TRBV5-5 with TRBJ1-2; D is unclear. CDR3: CASSPKGINYGYTF. DNA of the CDR3: TGTGCCAGCAGCCCGAAAGGGATCAACTATGGCTACACCTTC.